The T cell receptor beta chain under discussion was sequenced for a study of shared clonotypes between healthy human individuals. Notes on the study in general: Researchers sampled only blood; tissue repertoires likely differ. Naive subsets generally had larger estimated richness than memory subsets.

CD45RO-negative cells were positively selected for CCR7, leaving out terminally differentiated effector memory CD45RA+ cells. Every one of the donors was a Caucasian adult that lived in Nashville, Tennessee. Per sorted-subset replicate PCR, input was approximately 180 ng DNA, representing roughly 30,000 T cell genomes. Produced via immunoSEQ multiplex PCR; TCRdb's table is partial and in-frame only. The sample carries roughly 2 million clones, just under 95% recorded once. In regard to this clone: Antigen specificity is unknown.

Germline V gene data show CDR1 as ENHRY and CDR2 as SYGVKD. This CDR3 spans 15 amino acids. Trimming took off 5 bases at V and 6 bases at J, with 17 bases between the two ends. This rearrangement joins TRBV10-3 to TRBJ1-5; maybe TRBD1 (6 bases). Sequencing was performed on naive CD8+ T cells sorted from blood. This clonotype was obtained from a man aged 18 to 30 in good health. The CDR3 nucleotides are TGTGCCATCAGTCCAGACAGGTGGCTTCTTCAGCCCCAGCATTTT. It specifies CAISPDRWLLQPQHF.